This passage covers 8 T cell receptor beta chains from one sample sequenced in a study of post-analysis software for immune sequencing data (dated by TCRdb to between 2014 and 2016). Broad study findings and their caveats: Patients showed significantly higher frequencies than controls for about 5 TRBV segments, among them TRBV5-6, TRBV5-1 and TRBV20-1.

The antigens these receptors bind are not known. Preparation of the library involved PCR. The reads were generated on an Illumina HiSeq 2500. To reduce PCR and sequencing biases, unique molecular identifiers were built into the TCR beta cDNA libraries. Using fastp trimming at Q25 and MiXCR clonotype assembly, TCRdb reanalyzed the public sequencing data and kept in-frame beta chains. Each CDR3 protein appears once, grouped with its most common genes and DNA. This sample holds hundreds of thousands of distinct CDR3 sequences; 59% were observed only once. The ten top clones hold 11% of the sample. Sequencing used blood. These receptors were collected from a girl aged 2-10 years with multiple sclerosis.

V gene TRBV29-1 combines with J gene TRBJ2-1, with no clear D. V lost 7 bases and J 3 bases, leaving 10 bases between the germline ends. This CDR3 is built from 12 residues. CDR1 is SQVTM and CDR2 is ANQGSEA in the germline V gene. The CDR3 region is CSARPRYNEQFF. The CDR3 bases are TGCAGCGCCCGACCACGCTACAATGAGCAGTTCTTC.

This rearrangement joins TRBV9 to TRBJ2-4, with unresolved D. The CDR3 totals 11 residues. Germline V lookup: CDR1 SGDLS, CDR2 YYNGEE. V dropped 2 bases and J dropped 6 bases, with 3 bases sitting between them. CDR3 coding DNA: TGTGCCAGCAGCGTGGGAAACATTCAGTACTTC. As protein: CASSVGNIQYF.

The chain joins TRBV12-3 or TRBV12-4 to TRBJ2-7; 11 bases align to TRBD1. Trimming took 4 bases from V and 2 from J; bases not matched to a gene: 4. This CDR3 spans 15 amino acids. The DNA of the CDR3 is TGTGCCAGCAGTTCCACGGGACAGGGGGCCTACGAGCAGTACTTC. This translates into CASSSTGQGAYEQYF.

This sequence joins TRBV27 and TRBJ2-3; 7 bases align to TRBD2. After removal of 4 bases from V and 5 bases from J, the junction contained 15 bases not matched to a gene. The V gene's germline CDR1 is MNHEY and CDR2 SMNVEV (reference sequence). There are 17 residues in the CDR3. CDR3 loop: CASSSPSRGAGIDTQYF. In DNA form, the CDR3 reads TGTGCCAGCAGTTCCCCGTCCAGAGGAGCGGGGATAGATACGCAGTATTTT.

This rearrangement joins TRBV5-1 to TRBJ1-5, with D uncertain. CDR3 size: 14 residues. V was shortened by 3 bases and J by 2 bases, with 9 bases between the two germline ends. Germline V gene data show CDR1 as SGHRS and CDR2 as YFSETQ. The CDR3 DNA sequence: TGCGCCAGCAGCTGGGATGGTCGCAATCAGCCCCAGCATTTT. Its translation is CASSWDGRNQPQHF.

The chain uses TRBV29-1 and TRBJ2-3; 12 bases fit TRBD2. V gave up 6 bases and J gave up 4 bases; unmatched junction bases: 5. Germline CDR1 SQVTM, CDR2 ANQGSEA. The CDR3 totals 14 residues. CDR3 amino acids: CSVPTSGRSDTQYF. CDR3 DNA sequence: TGCAGCGTGCCTACTAGCGGGAGGTCAGATACGCAGTATTTT.

Of note for this clonotype: The junction does not match germline at one end; this may be a read error. The chain couples TRBV12-5 to TRBJ2-6; tentatively, D is TRBD2 (6 bases). The CDR3 is 18 amino acids. Germline-derived CDR1 and CDR2 are LGHNT and FRNRAP. The CDR3 region has the DNA TGTGCTAGTGGTTTGCCTCGAGCGGGTAGCTCTGGGGCCAACGTCCGGACTTTC. Encoded protein: CASGLPRAGSSGANVRTF.

The genes are TRBV6-4 and TRBJ2-1; a weak D match, TRBD2 (5 bases). The DNA matches TRBJ2-7 better at its end, which makes the J call doubtful. Germline assignment: CDR1 MRHNA and CDR2 SNTAGT. The CDR3 has 16 residues. DNA of the CDR3: TGTGCCAGCAGTGACGATGGACTCAGCTCCTACAATGAGCAGTACTTC. This gives the protein CASSDDGLSSYNEQYF.